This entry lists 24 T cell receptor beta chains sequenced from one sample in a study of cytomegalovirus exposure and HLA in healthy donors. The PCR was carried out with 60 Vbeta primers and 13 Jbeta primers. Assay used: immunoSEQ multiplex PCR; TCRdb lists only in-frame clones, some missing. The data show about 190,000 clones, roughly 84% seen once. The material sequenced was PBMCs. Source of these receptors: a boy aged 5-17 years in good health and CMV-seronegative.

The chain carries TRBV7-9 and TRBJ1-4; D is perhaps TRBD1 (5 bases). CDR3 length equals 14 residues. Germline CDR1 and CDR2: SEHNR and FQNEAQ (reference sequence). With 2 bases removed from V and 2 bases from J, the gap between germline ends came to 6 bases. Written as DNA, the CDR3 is TGTGCCAGCAGCTTACGACAGACTAATGAAAAACTGTTTTTT. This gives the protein CASSLRQTNEKLFF.

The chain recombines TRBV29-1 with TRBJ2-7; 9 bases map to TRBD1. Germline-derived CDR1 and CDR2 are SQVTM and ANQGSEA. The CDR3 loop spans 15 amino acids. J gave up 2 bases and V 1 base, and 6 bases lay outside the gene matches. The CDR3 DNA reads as TGCAGCGTTGAAGGGGGACAGGGTGGAGCCTACGAGCAGTACTTC. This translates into CSVEGGQGGAYEQYF.

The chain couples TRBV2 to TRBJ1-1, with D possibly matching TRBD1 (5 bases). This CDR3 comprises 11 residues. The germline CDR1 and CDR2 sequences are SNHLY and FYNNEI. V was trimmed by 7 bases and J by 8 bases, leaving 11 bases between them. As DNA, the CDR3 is TGTGCCAGCACGGGAGGGGCAGAAGCTTTCTTT. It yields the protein CASTGGAEAFF. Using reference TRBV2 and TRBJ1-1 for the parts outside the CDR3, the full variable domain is EPEVTQTPSHQVTQMGQEVILRCVPISNHLYFYWYRQILGQKVEFLVSFYNNEISEKSEIFDDQFSVERPDGSNFTLKIRSTKLEDSAMYFCASTGGAEAFFGQGTRLTVV.

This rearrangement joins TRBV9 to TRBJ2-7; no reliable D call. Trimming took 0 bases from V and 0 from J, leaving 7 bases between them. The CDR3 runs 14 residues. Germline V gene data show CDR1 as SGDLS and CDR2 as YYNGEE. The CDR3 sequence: CASSVAPSSYEQYF. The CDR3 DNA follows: TGTGCCAGCAGCGTAGCCCCGAGCTCCTACGAGCAGTACTTC.

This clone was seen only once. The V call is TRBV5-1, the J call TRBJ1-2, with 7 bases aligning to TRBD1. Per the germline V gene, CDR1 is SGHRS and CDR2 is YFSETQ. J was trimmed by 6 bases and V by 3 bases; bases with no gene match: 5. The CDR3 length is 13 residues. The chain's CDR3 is CASSSGQADGYTF. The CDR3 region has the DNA TGCGCCAGCAGCTCCGGACAGGCTGATGGCTACACCTTC.

The DNA of the CDR3 is TGTGCCAGCCGACAGGGTGGCGCTGAAGCTTTCTTT. It translates to CASRQGGAEAFF. This sequence joins TRBV27 and TRBJ1-1; TRBD1 matches at 7 bases. Germline V gene data show CDR1 as MNHEY and CDR2 as SMNVEV (reference sequence). CDR3 size: 12 residues. The J segment lost 6 bases and the V segment lost 8 bases, leaving 6 bases of the junction unmatched.

In DNA, the CDR3 is TGTGCCCGGGGACTTGCGCTCAATGAGCAGTTCTTC. Amino acid sequence: CARGLALNEQFF. The chain is built from TRBV30 and TRBJ2-1; the D gene is possibly TRBD2 (6 bases). In germline, CDR1 is GTSNPN, CDR2 SVGIG (reference sequence). CDR3 length: 12 residues. Trimming shortened V by 8 bases and J by 6 bases, and 14 bases separated the two germline ends.

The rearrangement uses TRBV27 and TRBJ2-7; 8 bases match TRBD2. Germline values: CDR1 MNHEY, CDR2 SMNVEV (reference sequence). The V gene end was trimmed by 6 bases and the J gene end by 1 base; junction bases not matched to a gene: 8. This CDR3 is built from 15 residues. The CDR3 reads CASRIGGGRSYEQYF. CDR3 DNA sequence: TGTGCCAGCAGGATCGGGGGCGGGAGGTCCTACGAGCAGTACTTC.

CDR3 amino acids: CASSQVDIALSSYNEQFF. CDR3 DNA sequence: TGTGCCAGCAGCCAAGTTGATATAGCTCTGAGCTCCTACAATGAGCAGTTCTTC. The chain uses TRBV14 and TRBJ2-1; D ambiguous. Trimming took 1 base from V and 0 from J, leaving 16 bases between them. Germline V gene data show CDR1 as SGHDN and CDR2 as FVKESK. This CDR3 contains 18 residues.

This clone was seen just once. The CDR3 nucleotides read TGTGCCATCAGTGATGTATACAGGGGTGGGTCTAATTCACCCCTCCACTTT. Translating it yields CAISDVYRGGSNSPLHF. The chain joins TRBV10-3 to TRBJ1-6, with TRBD1 identical over 7 bases. Germline V gene lookup returns CDR1 ENHRY and CDR2 SYGVKD. The J segment lost 6 bases and the V segment lost 3 bases, leaving 11 bases of the junction unmatched. The CDR3 is 17 amino acids.

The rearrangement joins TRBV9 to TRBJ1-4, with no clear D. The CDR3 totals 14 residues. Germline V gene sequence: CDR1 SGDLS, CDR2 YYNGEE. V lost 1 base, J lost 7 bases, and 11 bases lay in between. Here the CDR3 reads CASSVMGAGEKLFF. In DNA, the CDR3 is TGTGCCAGCAGCGTAATGGGTGCGGGTGAAAAACTGTTTTTT.

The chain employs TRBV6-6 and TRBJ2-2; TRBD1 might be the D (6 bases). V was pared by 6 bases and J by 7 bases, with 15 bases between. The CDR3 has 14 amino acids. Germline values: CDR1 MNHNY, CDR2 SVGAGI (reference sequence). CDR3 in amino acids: CASSRTVQGGELFF. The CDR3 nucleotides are TGTGCCAGCAGCCGGACAGTTCAAGGCGGGGAGCTGTTTTTT.

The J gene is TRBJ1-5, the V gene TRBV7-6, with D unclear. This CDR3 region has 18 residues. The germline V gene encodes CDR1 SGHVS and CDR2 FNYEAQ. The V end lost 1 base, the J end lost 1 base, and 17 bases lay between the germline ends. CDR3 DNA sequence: TGTGCCAGCAGCTTAGACGCGGGTCGGGGTTTAAGCAATCAGCCCCAGCATTTT. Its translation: CASSLDAGRGLSNQPQHF. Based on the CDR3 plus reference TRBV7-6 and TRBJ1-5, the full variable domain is GAGVSQSPRYKVTKRGQDVALRCDPISGHVSLYWYRQALGQGPEFLTYFNYEAQQDKSGLPNDRFSAERPEGSISTLTIQRTEQRDSAMYRCASSLDAGRGLSNQPQHFGDGTRLSIL.

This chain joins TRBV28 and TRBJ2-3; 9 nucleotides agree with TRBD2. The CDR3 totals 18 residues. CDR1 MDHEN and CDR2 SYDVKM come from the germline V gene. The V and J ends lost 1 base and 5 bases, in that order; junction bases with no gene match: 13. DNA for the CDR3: TGTGCCAGCAGTTTATTGTCGTGGGCTAGCGGGGCTGGAGATACGCAGTATTTT. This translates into CASSLLSWASGAGDTQYF.

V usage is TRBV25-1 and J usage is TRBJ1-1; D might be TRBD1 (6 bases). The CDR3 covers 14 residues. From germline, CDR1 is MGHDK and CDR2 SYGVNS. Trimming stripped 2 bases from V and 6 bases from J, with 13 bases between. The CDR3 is CASSEVRRGSEAFF. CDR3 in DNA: TGTGCCAGCAGTGAAGTACGCAGGGGATCTGAAGCTTTCTTT.

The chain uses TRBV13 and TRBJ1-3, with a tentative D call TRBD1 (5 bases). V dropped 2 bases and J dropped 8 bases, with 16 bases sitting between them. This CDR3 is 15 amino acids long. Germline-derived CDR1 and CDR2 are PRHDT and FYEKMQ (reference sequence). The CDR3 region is CASSLQPRGGDTIYF. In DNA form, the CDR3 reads TGTGCCAGCAGCTTACAGCCGCGGGGAGGGGACACCATATATTTT.

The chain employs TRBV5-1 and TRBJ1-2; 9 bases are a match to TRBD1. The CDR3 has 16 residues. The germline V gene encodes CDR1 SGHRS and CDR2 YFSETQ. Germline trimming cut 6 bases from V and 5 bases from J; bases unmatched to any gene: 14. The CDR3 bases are TGCGCCAGCACGTTGGACACCACAGGGGGCTCGTATGGCTACACCTTC. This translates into CASTLDTTGGSYGYTF. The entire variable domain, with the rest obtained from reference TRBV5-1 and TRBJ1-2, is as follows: KAGVTQTPRYLIKTRGQQVTLSCSPISGHRSVSWYQQTPGQGLQFLFEYFSETQRNKGNFPGRFSGRQFSNSRSEMNVSTLELGDSALYLCASTLDTTGGSYGYTFGSGTRLTVV.

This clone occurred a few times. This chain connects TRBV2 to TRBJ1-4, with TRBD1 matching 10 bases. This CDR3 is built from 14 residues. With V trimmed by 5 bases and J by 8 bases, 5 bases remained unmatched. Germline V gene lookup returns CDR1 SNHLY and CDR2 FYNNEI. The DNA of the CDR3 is TGTGCCAGCAGTACCGACAGGGGGCGGGAAAAACTGTTTTTT. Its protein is CASSTDRGREKLFF.

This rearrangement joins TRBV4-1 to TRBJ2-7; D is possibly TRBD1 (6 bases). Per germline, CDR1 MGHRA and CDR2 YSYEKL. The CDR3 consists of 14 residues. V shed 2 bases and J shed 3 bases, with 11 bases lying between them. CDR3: CASSQREQGYEQYF. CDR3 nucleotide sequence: TGCGCCAGCAGCCAACGAGAACAGGGCTACGAGCAGTACTTC.

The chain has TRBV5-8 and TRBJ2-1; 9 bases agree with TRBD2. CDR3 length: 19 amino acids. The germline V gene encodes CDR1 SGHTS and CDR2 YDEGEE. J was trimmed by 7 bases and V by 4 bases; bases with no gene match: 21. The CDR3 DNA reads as TGTGCCAGCAGCCGCTTGGTGGTCATCCTCCAGCGGGAGGTAAATGAGCAGTTCTTC. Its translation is CASSRLVVILQREVNEQFF.

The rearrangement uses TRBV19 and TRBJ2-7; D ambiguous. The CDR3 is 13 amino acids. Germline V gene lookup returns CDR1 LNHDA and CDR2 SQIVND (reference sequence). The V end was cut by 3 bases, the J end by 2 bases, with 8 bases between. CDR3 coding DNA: TGTGCCAGTAGTATGGCAGGAACCTACGAGCAGTACTTC. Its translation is CASSMAGTYEQYF. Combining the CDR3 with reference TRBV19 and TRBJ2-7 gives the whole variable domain DGGITQSPKYLFRKEGQNVTLSCEQNLNHDAMYWYRQDPGQGLRLIYYSQIVNDFQKGDIAEGYSVSREKKESFPLTVTSAQKNPTAFYLCASSMAGTYEQYFGPGTRLTVT.

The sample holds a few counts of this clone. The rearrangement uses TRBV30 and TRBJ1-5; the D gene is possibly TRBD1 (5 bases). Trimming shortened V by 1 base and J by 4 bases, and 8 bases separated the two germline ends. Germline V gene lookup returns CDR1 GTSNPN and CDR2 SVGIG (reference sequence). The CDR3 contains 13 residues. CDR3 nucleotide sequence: TGTGCCTGGAGTGGGGGGGTGAATCAGCCCCAGCATTTT. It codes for CAWSGGVNQPQHF.

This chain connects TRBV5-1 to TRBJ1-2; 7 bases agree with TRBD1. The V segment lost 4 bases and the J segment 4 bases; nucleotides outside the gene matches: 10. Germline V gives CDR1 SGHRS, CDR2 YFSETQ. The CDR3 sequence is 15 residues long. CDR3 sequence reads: CASSTRQGPLYGYTF. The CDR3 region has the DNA TGCGCCAGCAGCACCCGACAGGGCCCACTCTATGGCTACACCTTC.

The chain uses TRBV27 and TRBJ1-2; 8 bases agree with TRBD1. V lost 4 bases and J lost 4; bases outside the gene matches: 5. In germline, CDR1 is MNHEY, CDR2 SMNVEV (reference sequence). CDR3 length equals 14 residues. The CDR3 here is CASSSDRVPYGYTF. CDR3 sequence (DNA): TGTGCCAGCAGTTCGGACAGGGTGCCCTATGGCTACACCTTC.